This T cell receptor (beta chain) was profiled in a study of radiation and T cells in renal cell carcinoma. Sample time point: baseline pretreatment blood. Treatment meaning: 15 Gy SBRT to primary tumor, nephrectomy 4 weeks later. The ends were cut back, 5 bases at V and 7 bases at J, with 6 bases in the middle. Germline V gene sequence: CDR1 MNHEY, CDR2 SVGAGI. The CDR3 length is 11 residues. Using immunoSEQ multiplex PCR, the repertoire was profiled, and TCRdb retains in-frame clones only, with some absent. The table lists about 130,000 clones, more than 70% of them singletons. The TCR comes from a woman aged 50 to 65 with renal cell carcinoma. The chain links TRBV6-5 to TRBJ1-5; D remains unclear. Here the sequenced sample was blood, taken from a patient whose treatment included radiotherapy and nephrectomy. CDR3: CASSGRQPQHF. Here the CDR3 DNA reads TGTGCCAGCAGTGGAAGACAGCCCCAGCATTTT.